This T cell receptor beta chain was captured by sequencing in a study of CD4 T cells in relation to SARS-CoV-2 and coronaviruses. The V end lost 3 bases, the J end lost 3 bases, and 12 bases lay between the germline ends. Looked up from germline, CDR1 is LNHNV and CDR2 is YYDKDF (reference sequence). The CDR3 extends over 15 amino acids. This table comes from immunoSEQ multiplex PCR, and its TCRdb copy is limited to in-frame clones, with some not included. The repertoire consists of 36,000 or so clones, with around 80% occurring once and the leading ten covering less than 3.5%. A word on this clone: Its antigen is unidentified.

The chain recombines TRBV15 with TRBJ1-5; D is ambiguous. Sequencing input: memory CD4+ T cells from PBMCs, cultured in vitro. This clonotype was sampled from an adult with COVID-19. The CDR3 sequence is CATSSRHSINQPQHF. The CDR3 DNA follows: TGTGCCACCAGCAGCAGGCACAGTATCAATCAGCCCCAGCATTTT.